This T cell receptor (beta chain) was identified during a study of T cell responses to AZD1222 COVID-19 vaccine. Looking at the study overall: Pooled in the analysis were second doses at about 4 or about 12 weeks.

With respect to this clone: Its antigen is not identified.

The V segment lost 6 bases and the J segment 3 bases; nucleotides outside the gene matches: 5. CDR1 is MDHEN and CDR2 is SYDVKM in the germline V gene. The CDR3 spans 15 residues. TCRdb's copy holds only in-frame clones and misses some; the assay was immunoSEQ multiplex PCR. The data hold around 100,000 clones, with more than 90% observed a single time. Study outcomes and limitations: Nearly half of the spike-specific TCRs reportedly recognize variant regions that carry no mutations. Females outnumbered males among donors, who were mostly white British; clonal diversity was possibly underestimated. CD4 TCRs linked to vaccination spanned spike, dominating at 160-218 and 743-854.

Sequencing used peripheral blood, obtained on day 0 of AZD1222 vaccination. The chain couples TRBV28 to TRBJ2-3; 11 positions agree with TRBD2. This receptor was identified in an adult in good health. The CDR3 coding sequence is TGTGCCAGCAGGCCCACTAGCGGGAGAACAGATACGCAGTATTTT. This translates into CASRPTSGRTDTQYF.